The clone carrying this T cell receptor (beta chain) appeared a few times. What it recognizes is unknown. This record belongs to a study of human T cells and chemical hapten exposure. Across the study: Diagnoses of alopecia areata, totalis or universalis occurred in mostly female patients.

The study's findings and limits: TCRs at high frequency, those above 1 in 1000, did not change with DPC sensitization.

One entry per CDR3 protein, called by TCRdb with MiXCR from the RACE reads. This sample has around 300,000 distinct CDR3 sequences, with around 7.3% found just once. Trimming cost V 4 bases and J 4 bases, with 8 bases left between them. The CDR3 runs 12 residues. CDR1 is SGHNT, CDR2 YYREEE, per germline (reference sequence). Sample time point: pre-sensitization, week 0. The treatment denotes: therapeutic diphenylcyclopropenone sensitization with weekly scalp DPC. Total RNA was isolated from whole blood that had not been fractionated. The origin of this receptor is a man younger than 30 with alopecia areata. Some clones in this sample may be carry-over from other donors' samples. This rearrangement joins TRBV5-4 to TRBJ1-2; D is uncertain. This material consisted of whole blood, taken in connection with sensitization to the hapten diphenylcyclopropenone (DPC). CDR3 nucleotides: TGTGCCAGCAGCGGCATAGGCTATGGCTACACCTTC. This encodes CASSGIGYGYTF.